This T cell receptor (beta chain) was recorded in a study of blood T cell repertoires in COVID-19. Study at large: Both acute and convalescent COVID-19 samples were obtained from the United States, Italy and Spain. The cDNA or gDNA used as material had been derived from T cells, B-cell-depleted T cells, or PBMCs.

Trimming removed 3 bases from V and 1 base from J, with 8 bases in between. CDR3 length: 14 residues. The V gene's germline CDR1 is SGHTS and CDR2 YDEGEE. TCRdb's table, derived via immunoSEQ multiplex PCR, lists solely in-frame clones and lacks some. The data hold about 400,000 clones, with roughly 89% observed a single time. Participants had their cohort set by participant-reported clinical history. Cohort 3 recovery required two negative PCRs, clearance, or symptom resolution. J is TRBJ1-5 and V is TRBV5-8; D is unresolved. This TCR derives from a woman aged 45-65 years who had recovered from COVID-19. Specimen: PBMCs or T cells enriched from blood (not recorded which). CDR3 in DNA: TGTGCCAGCAGCTCGACTTGGAGCAATCAGCCCCAGCATTTT. This translates into CASSSTWSNQPQHF.